The 20 T cell receptor beta chains below all came from one sample that was sequenced in a study of T cell repertoires in cytomegalovirus infection. Their antigen targets remain unknown. TCRdb re-called the reads with MiXCR, one entry per CDR3 protein. The table shows 900,000 to 950,000 distinct CDR3 sequences, with less than 35% occurring only once. This material consisted of cultured CD8+ T cells from PBMCs, taken from culture after CMV antigen stimulation. All receptors derive from a human donor in good health (CMV status not recorded). Some clones in this sample may be carry-over from other donors' samples.

This clonotype was found many times. The rearrangement joins TRBV6-1 to TRBJ2-7; the match to TRBD1 covers 7 bases. Trimming took 3 bases from V and 3 from J; bases not matched to a gene: 8. From germline, CDR1 is MNHNS and CDR2 SASEGT. The CDR3 is 15 amino acids. The CDR3 loop is CASSEEGGIFYEQYV. The CDR3 nucleotides are TGTGCCAGCAGTGAGGAAGGGGGCATATTCTACGAGCAGTACGTC.

This clonotype was counted a few times. The chain uses TRBV12-3 or TRBV12-4 and TRBJ1-2; TRBD1 might be the D (6 bases). CDR3 length: 15 amino acids. V was shortened by 8 bases and J by 4 bases, with 20 bases between the two germline ends. CDR3 loop: CASGFPTGTTYGYTF. In DNA form, the CDR3 reads TGTGCCAGCGGCTTCCCGACCGGGACAACCTATGGCTACACCTTC.

This clonotype was found many times. The chain couples TRBV7-6 to TRBJ2-7, with D perhaps assigned TRBD1 or TRBD2 (5 bases each). CDR1 and CDR2 from the germline V gene are SGHVS and FNYEAQ. V gave up 2 bases and J gave up 3 bases, with 8 bases separating them. The CDR3 extends over 13 amino acids. This CDR3 is CASSLWDGYEQYF. DNA of the CDR3: TGTGCCAGCAGCTTATGGGACGGCTACGAGCAGTACTTC.

The table lists this clonotype with many counts. The chain carries TRBV11-3 and TRBJ2-1; no reliable D call. The germline CDR1 and CDR2 sequences are SGHNT and YENEEA. V was trimmed by 5 bases and J by 6 bases, leaving 8 bases between them. The CDR3 is made up of 12 amino acids. The CDR3 nucleotides are TGTGCCAGCAGCCGTGGCTCCAATGAGCAGTTCTTC. This translates into CASSRGSNEQFF.

The rearrangement links TRBV15 to TRBJ2-7; the match to TRBD1 covers 8 bases. The ends lost 1 base at V and 2 bases at J; junction bases unmatched: 7. The CDR3 has 16 amino acids. Germline V CDR1 and CDR2: LNHNV, YYDKDF (reference sequence). The CDR3 DNA follows: TGTGCCACCAGCAGAGCCTTTTACAGGGGGACCTACGAGCAGTACTTC. It yields the protein CATSRAFYRGTYEQYF.

CDR3 residues: CANSLSGLDEQYV. The CDR3 bases are TGCGCCAACAGCTTGAGTGGGTTGGACGAGCAGTACGTC. This chain connects TRBV5-1 to TRBJ2-7; D is uncertain. The CDR3 spans 13 residues. Germline V lookup: CDR1 SGHRS, CDR2 YFSETQ.

The V gene is TRBV6-2 or TRBV6-3, the J gene TRBJ2-1, with D perhaps TRBD1 or TRBD2 (6 bases each). Germline V lookup: CDR1 MNHEY, CDR2 SVGEGT. V was shortened by 2 bases and J by 16 bases, with 24 bases between the two germline ends. The CDR3 is 15 residues long. CDR3: CASSYALQGRDSLFF. The DNA for the CDR3 is TGTGCCAGCAGTTACGCCCTACAGGGTAGGGACTCGTTATTCTTC.

This clonotype has just a few counts. The V gene is TRBV6-6, the J gene TRBJ1-5; TRBD1 matches 8 bases. This CDR3 contains 15 residues. Per germline, CDR1 MNHNY and CDR2 SVGAGI (reference sequence). The V gene end was trimmed by 2 bases and the J gene end by 2 bases; junction bases not matched to a gene: 2. The CDR3, as DNA: TGTGCCAGCAGTTACCCGGACAGGGGCAATCAGCCCCAGCATTTT. Its translation: CASSYPDRGNQPQHF.

This clonotype showed up many times. The chain recombines TRBV7-2 with TRBJ2-7, with 10 bases identical to TRBD2. This CDR3 has 15 amino acids. V lost 3 bases and J lost 3; bases outside the gene matches: 5. Germline lookup yields CDR1 SGHTA and CDR2 FQGNSA. Written as DNA, the CDR3 is TGTGCCAGCAGCTTCGGGACTAGCGAGAACTACGAGCAGTACGTC. Translation gives CASSFGTSENYEQYV.

The chain couples TRBV19 to TRBJ1-1; 7 positions agree with TRBD1. V lost 8 bases and J lost 3; bases outside the gene matches: 3. Germline loops: CDR1 LNHDA, CDR2 SQIVND (reference sequence). This CDR3 is built from 12 residues. CDR3 residues: CASHRGYTEAFF. CDR3 DNA sequence: TGTGCCAGTCACAGGGGATACACTGAAGCTTTCTTT.

This clonotype was detected a few times. The gene calls are TRBV7-9 and TRBJ2-7; D assignment may be TRBD1 or TRBD2 (6 bases each). Germline V CDR1 and CDR2: SEHNR, FQNEAQ (reference sequence). The length of the CDR3 is 14 residues. V lost 5 bases and J lost 5, with 16 bases in between. The CDR3 DNA reads as TGTGCCAGCAGCCCTGCGGAGGGGGACCACGAGCAGTACGTC. Amino acids: CASSPAEGDHEQYV.

The V gene is TRBV6-2 or TRBV6-3, the J gene TRBJ1-1; D is ambiguous. V was clipped by 6 bases and J by 4 bases, with 24 bases between them. This CDR3 region has 17 residues. The germline gives CDR1 MNHEY, CDR2 SVGEGT. CDR3 region: CASSHGDFWRRSTEAFF. DNA of the CDR3: TGTGCCAGCAGCCACGGAGACTTCTGGCGTAGAAGCACTGAAGCTTTCTTT.

This rearrangement joins TRBV9 to TRBJ2-1; 10 bases agree with TRBD1. The germline CDR1 and CDR2 sequences are SGDLS and YYNGEE. The V and J ends lost 3 bases and 8 bases, in that order; junction bases with no gene match: 5. This CDR3 comprises 14 residues. The CDR3 is CASSARDRGHEQFF. The CDR3 DNA sequence: TGTGCCAGCAGCGCTCGGGACAGGGGCCATGAGCAGTTCTTC.

The CDR3 DNA reads as TGTGCCAGCAGCCCGCCGACAGGGGGCCTCGAGCAGTACGTC. Residues: CASSPPTGGLEQYV. V is TRBV7-9 and J is TRBJ2-7; 10 bases are shared with TRBD1. Germline loops: CDR1 SEHNR, CDR2 FQNEAQ (reference sequence). Losses at the gene ends were 5 bases for V and 6 bases for J; bases not matched to a gene: 7. The length of the CDR3 is 14 residues.

The J gene is TRBJ1-2, the V gene TRBV12-3 or TRBV12-4; D possibly corresponds to TRBD1 (5 bases). V lost 6 bases and J 4 bases, leaving 9 bases between the germline ends. The CDR3 consists of 12 residues. In DNA, the CDR3 is TGTGCCAGCAGACATGACAGCTATGGCTACACCTTC. Its translation is CASRHDSYGYTF.

V usage is TRBV19 and J usage is TRBJ2-1, with 8 bases lining up with TRBD2. This CDR3 is 15 amino acids long. Germline lookup yields CDR1 LNHDA and CDR2 SQIVND (reference sequence). V lost 3 bases, J lost 4 bases, and 5 bases stayed unmatched. CDR3 coding DNA: TGTGCCAGTAGTATTTTTAGCGGGGAGTACAATGAGCAGTTCTTC. Translated: CASSIFSGEYNEQFF.

This clonotype has more than one count but fewer than ten. The rearrangement links TRBV19 to TRBJ1-2, with a weak D call TRBD1 (6 bases). Germline CDR1 reads LNHDA; CDR2 reads SQIVND (reference sequence). This CDR3 has 16 residues. Trimming pared 7 bases from V and 2 bases from J, leaving 20 bases between. CDR3 residues: CASTPRGALINYGYTF. The CDR3 bases are TGTGCCAGTACCCCGCGGGGGGCCCTTATCAACTATGGCTACACCTTC.

In this sample, this clonotype turned up a few times. V is TRBV6-1 and J is TRBJ2-2; D might be TRBD2 (6 bases). The CDR3 is 18 residues long. Germline V gene sequence: CDR1 MNHNS, CDR2 SASEGT. Trimming pared 1 base from V and 2 bases from J, leaving 17 bases between. In nucleotides, the CDR3 is TGTGCCAGCAGTGAAGGCTGGGGGAGGACGGAAAACACCGGGGAGCTGTTTTTT. This gives the protein CASSEGWGRTENTGELFF.

This clonotype was seen at least ten times. This rearrangement joins TRBV7-9 to TRBJ2-2, with D possibly called TRBD1 or TRBD2 (5 bases each). The CDR3 runs 16 residues. V was shortened by 5 bases and J by 0 bases, with 13 bases between the two germline ends. Germline CDR1 reads SEHNR; CDR2 reads FQNEAQ (reference sequence). The CDR3 DNA is TGTGCCAGCAGCCACAAGAGGGGTCCGAACACCGGGGAGCTGTTTTTT. Protein product: CASSHKRGPNTGELFF.

Turning to this clonotype: A much larger clonotype is one base distant, so this may be a read error. This chain links TRBV9 with TRBJ2-2; D call uncertain. The V gene's germline CDR1 is SGDLS and CDR2 YYNGEE. This CDR3 region has 12 residues. The CDR3 is CAGSVLPGELFF. CDR3 DNA sequence: TGTGCCGGCAGCGTATTACCCGGGGAGCTGTTTTTT.